The rows below give T cell receptor beta chains drawn from one sample of a study of T-cell reconstitution after alpha-beta-depleted transplantation in children. TCRdb ran MiXCR on the PCR reads and lists one entry per CDR3 protein. There are about 230,000 distinct CDR3 sequences in the sample; about 12% occur only once, and roughly 2.6% lies in the top ten. The material sequenced was PBMCs from the stem cell graft donor, taken from the stem cell graft. These receptors were collected from a human donor who donated a stem cell graft to a child with acute lymphoblastic leukemia. The CDR3 runs from the conserved cysteine through the conserved F or W. Fields, in order: D gene, V gene, J gene, clone size, CDR3 DNA, CDR3 protein. The D gene is left open where the match is weak. Clone size is shown for a subset of rows, as once, few, many or a class of expanded clone.

>TRBD1|TRBV6-2/TRBV6-3|TRBJ1-5|many
TGTGCCAGCAGTAAAGGGGGCAGGCAGCCCCAGCATTTT
CASSKGGRQPQHF
>TRBD1|TRBV27|TRBJ1-2|many
TGTGCCAGCAGTCCGGACAGGAAAAACTATGGCTACACCTTC
CASSPDRKNYGYTF
>.|TRBV7-8|TRBJ1-5|many
TGTGCCAGCAGCCAAGCGACTGAGAATCAGCCCCAGCATTTT
CASSQATENQPQHF
>.|TRBV7-2|TRBJ2-2|.
TGTGCCAGCAGCTTGGGGATAGGCACCGGGGAGCTGTTTTTT
CASSLGIGTGELFF
>TRBD2|TRBV7-2|TRBJ2-3|few
TGTGCCAGCAGCTTACTCCGGGACTACACAGATACGCAGTATTTT
CASSLLRDYTDTQYF
>TRBD1|TRBV7-2|TRBJ1-5|many
TGTGCCAGCAGCATCACGACAGGGGGCTTGGGCAATCAGCCCCAGCATTTT
CASSITTGGLGNQPQHF
>TRBD1|TRBV29-1|TRBJ2-7|many
TGCAGCGTTCTGCTCCGATCGAACAGGGGGAACGAGCAGTACTTC
CSVLLRSNRGNEQYF
>TRBD1|TRBV6-5|TRBJ1-4|many
TGTGCCAGCAGTTACGAGGGACAGCCTAATGAAAAACTGTTTTTT
CASSYEGQPNEKLFF
>TRBD1|TRBV6-1|TRBJ1-1|.
TGTGCCAGCAGTCCAAGGGGGCGAGACCGAAACACTGAAGCTTTCTTT
CASSPRGRDRNTEAFF
>.|TRBV28|TRBJ2-7|many
TGTGCCAGCAGTTGGACGGTGGGGTACGAGCAGTACTTC
CASSWTVGYEQYF
>.|TRBV29-1|TRBJ1-4|many
TGCAGCGTTCGACCCGGTTCGACTAATGAAAAACTGTTTTTT
CSVRPGSTNEKLFF
>.|TRBV7-2|TRBJ2-7|many
TGTGCCAGCAGCTACGGGCCTGTAGGGGAGCAGTACTTC
CASSYGPVGEQYF
>TRBD2|TRBV7-6|TRBJ2-6|.
TGTGCCAGCAGTCAGGGACCGGGACTAGCGGCCCTCTCTGGGGCCAACGTCCTGACTTTC
CASSQGPGLAALSGANVLTF
>.|TRBV9|TRBJ1-2|many
TGTGCCAGCAGCGTAGACAGGGTAGCTAACTATGGCTACACCTTC
CASSVDRVANYGYTF
>.|TRBV27|TRBJ2-7|many
TGTGCCAGCAGTTCCGGGGACGGGAGCTCCTACGAGCAGTACTTC
CASSSGDGSSYEQYF
>TRBD1|TRBV6-4|TRBJ2-1|many
TGTGCCAGCAGTGAAAGGGACAGCTACTACAATGAGCAGTTCTTC
CASSERDSYYNEQFF
>TRBD1|TRBV12-3/TRBV12-4|TRBJ2-7|many
TGTGCCAGCAGTTTTTCACAGGGGGCCTACGAGCAGTACTTC
CASSFSQGAYEQYF
>.|TRBV7-7|TRBJ2-3|.
TGTGCTAGCAGCTTAGCAGGGGACACAGATACGCAGTATTTT
CASSLAGDTDTQYF
>.|TRBV20-1|TRBJ2-3|many
TGCAGTGCTAGTAGGACGGTAGCAGATACGCAGTATTTT
CSASRTVADTQYF
>TRBD1|TRBV4-2|TRBJ2-1|many
TGTGCCAGCAGTGCGGACAGGGGATACAATGAGCAGTTCTTC
CASSADRGYNEQFF
>.|TRBV29-1|TRBJ1-1|many
TGCAGCGTCCGCGATGAGGGGACGGGGAAAGCTTTCTTT
CSVRDEGTGKAFF
>TRBD1|TRBV5-5|TRBJ2-1|many
TGTGCCAGCAGCTGGACAGGGGACAATGAGCAGTTCTTC
CASSWTGDNEQFF
>TRBD1|TRBV5-1|TRBJ2-6|.
TGCGCCAGCAGCGCGACAGGGACCGGGGCCAACGGCCTGACTTTC
CASSATGTGANGLTF
>.|TRBV3-1|TRBJ2-1|many
TGTGCCAGCAGCCTTGGAGGTAGCGGCACCAATGAGCACTTCTTC
CASSLGGSGTNEHFF
>.|TRBV7-3|TRBJ2-3|few
TGTGCCAGCAGCTTAATGGTTTCAGGGGATACGCAGTATTTT
CASSLMVSGDTQYF
>.|TRBV28|TRBJ1-2|many
TGTGCCAGCAGTCGGGACGGCAACTATGGCTACACCTTC
CASSRDGNYGYTF
>.|TRBV12-3/TRBV12-4|TRBJ2-2|many
TGTGCCAGCACCCGGCGGGGTGGCGGGTCCGGGGAGCTGTTTTTT
CASTRRGGGSGELFF
>.|TRBV1|TRBJ2-7|.
TGCACCAGCGTGGGACTAGCGGGGACCTACGAGCAGTACTTC
CTSVGLAGTYEQYF
>.|TRBV20-1|TRBJ1-6|many
TGCAGTGCTAGAGTCGGGGGTTCCTCGGGGTCCTATAATTCACCCCTCCACTTT
CSARVGGSSGSYNSPLHF
>TRBD1|TRBV5-6|TRBJ2-7|.
TGTGCCAGCAAACTAGGGGGCGGCAACGAGCAGTACTTC
CASKLGGGNEQYF
>.|TRBV12-3/TRBV12-4|TRBJ2-2|few
TGTGCCAGCAGTTCCGCCAGGGCCGGCACCGGGGAGCTGTTTTTT
CASSSARAGTGELFF
>TRBD2|TRBV24-1|TRBJ2-3|.
TGTGCCACCAGTGATTCCCTCGGACTAGCGGGCCCCCTTCTAGATACGCAGTATTTT
CATSDSLGLAGPLLDTQYF
>.|TRBV20-1|TRBJ2-7|many
TGCAGTGCCTCGACTAGGGGGGCCTACGAGCAGTACTTC
CSASTRGAYEQYF